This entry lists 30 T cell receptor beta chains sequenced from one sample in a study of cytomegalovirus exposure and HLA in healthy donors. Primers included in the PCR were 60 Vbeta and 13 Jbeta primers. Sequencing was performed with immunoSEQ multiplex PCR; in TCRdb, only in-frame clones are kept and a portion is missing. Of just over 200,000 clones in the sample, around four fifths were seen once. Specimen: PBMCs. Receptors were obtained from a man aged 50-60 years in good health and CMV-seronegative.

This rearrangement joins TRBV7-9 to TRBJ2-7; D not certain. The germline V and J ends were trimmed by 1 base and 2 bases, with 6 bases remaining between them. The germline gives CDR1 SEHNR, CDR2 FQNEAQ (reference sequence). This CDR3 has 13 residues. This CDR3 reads CASSLETAYEQYF. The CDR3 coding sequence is TGTGCCAGCAGCTTAGAAACAGCCTACGAGCAGTACTTC.

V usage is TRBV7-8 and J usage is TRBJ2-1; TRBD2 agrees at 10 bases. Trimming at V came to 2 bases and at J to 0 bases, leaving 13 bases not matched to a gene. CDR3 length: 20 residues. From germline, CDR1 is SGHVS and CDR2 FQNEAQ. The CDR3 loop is CASSLQWTSGRRTSYNEQFF. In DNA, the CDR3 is TGTGCCAGCAGCTTACAGTGGACTAGCGGAAGAAGAACCTCCTACAATGAGCAGTTCTTC.

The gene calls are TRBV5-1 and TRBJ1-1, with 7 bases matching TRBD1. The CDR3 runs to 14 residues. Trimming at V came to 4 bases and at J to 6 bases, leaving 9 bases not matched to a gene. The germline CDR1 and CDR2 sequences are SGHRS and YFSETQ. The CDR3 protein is CASSPKTGFAEAFF. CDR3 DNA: TGCGCCAGCAGCCCGAAGACAGGGTTCGCTGAAGCTTTCTTT.

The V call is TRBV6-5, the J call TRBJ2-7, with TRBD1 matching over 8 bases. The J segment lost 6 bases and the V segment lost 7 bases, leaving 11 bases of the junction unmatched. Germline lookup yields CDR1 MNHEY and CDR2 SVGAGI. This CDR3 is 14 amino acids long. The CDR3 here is CASTVDRAMGEQYF. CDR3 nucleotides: TGTGCCAGCACTGTGGACAGGGCCATGGGCGAGCAGTACTTC.

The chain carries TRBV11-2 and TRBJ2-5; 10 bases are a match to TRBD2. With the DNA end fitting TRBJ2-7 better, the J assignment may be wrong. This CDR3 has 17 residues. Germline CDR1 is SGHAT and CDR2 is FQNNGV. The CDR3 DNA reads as TGTGCCAGCAGCCTAACCCTTAGCGGGGGGAACTCCTACGAGCAGTACTTC. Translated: CASSLTLSGGNSYEQYF.

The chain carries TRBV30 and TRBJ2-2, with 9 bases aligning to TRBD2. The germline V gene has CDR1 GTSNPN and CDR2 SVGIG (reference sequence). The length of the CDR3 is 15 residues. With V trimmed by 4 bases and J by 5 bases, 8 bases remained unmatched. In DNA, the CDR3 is TGTGCCTGGAATCCGGGCGGGAGGGGGACCGGGGAGCTGTTTTTT. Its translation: CAWNPGGRGTGELFF. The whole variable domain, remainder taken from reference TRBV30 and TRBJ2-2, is SQTIHQWPATLVQPVGSPLSLECTVEGTSNPNLYWYRQAAGRGLQLLFYSVGIGQISSEVPQNLSASRPQDRQFILSSKKLLLSDSGFYLCAWNPGGRGTGELFFGEGSRLTVL.

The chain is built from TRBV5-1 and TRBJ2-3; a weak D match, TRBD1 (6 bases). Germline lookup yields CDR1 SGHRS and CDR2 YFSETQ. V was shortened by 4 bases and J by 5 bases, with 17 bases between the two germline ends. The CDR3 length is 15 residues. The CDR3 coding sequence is TGCGCCAGCAGCACCGGACAGAGTAGGGTAGATACGCAGTATTTT. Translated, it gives CASSTGQSRVDTQYF.

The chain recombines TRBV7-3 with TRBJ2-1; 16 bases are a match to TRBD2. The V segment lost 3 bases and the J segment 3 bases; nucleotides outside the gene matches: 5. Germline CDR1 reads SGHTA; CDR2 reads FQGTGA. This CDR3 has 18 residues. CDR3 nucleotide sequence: TGTGCCAGCAGCTTGGGACTAGCGGGAGGGAGGCGCTACAATGAGCAGTTCTTC. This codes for CASSLGLAGGRRYNEQFF. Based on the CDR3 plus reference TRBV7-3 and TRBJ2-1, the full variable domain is GAGVSQTPSNKVTEKGKYVELRCDPISGHTALYWYRQSLGQGPEFLIYFQGTGAADDSGLPNDRFFAVRPEGSVSTLKIQRTERGDSAVYLCASSLGLAGGRRYNEQFFGPGTRLTVL.

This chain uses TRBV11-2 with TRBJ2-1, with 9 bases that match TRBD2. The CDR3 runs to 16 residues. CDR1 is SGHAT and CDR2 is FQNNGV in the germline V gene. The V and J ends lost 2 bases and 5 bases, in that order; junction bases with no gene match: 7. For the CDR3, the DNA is TGTGCCAGCAGCTTAAAGACTCTAGCGGGACACAATGAGCAGTTCTTC. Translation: CASSLKTLAGHNEQFF.

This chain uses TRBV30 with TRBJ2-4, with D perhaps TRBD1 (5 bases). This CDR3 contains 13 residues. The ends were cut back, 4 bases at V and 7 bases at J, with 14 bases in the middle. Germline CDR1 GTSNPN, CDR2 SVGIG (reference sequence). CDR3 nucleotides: TGTGCCTGGACCCCCGGACCAGGGAACATTCAGTACTTC. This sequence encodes CAWTPGPGNIQYF. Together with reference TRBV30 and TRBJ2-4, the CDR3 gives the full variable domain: SQTIHQWPATLVQPVGSPLSLECTVEGTSNPNLYWYRQAAGRGLQLLFYSVGIGQISSEVPQNLSASRPQDRQFILSSKKLLLSDSGFYLCAWTPGPGNIQYFGAGTRLSVL.

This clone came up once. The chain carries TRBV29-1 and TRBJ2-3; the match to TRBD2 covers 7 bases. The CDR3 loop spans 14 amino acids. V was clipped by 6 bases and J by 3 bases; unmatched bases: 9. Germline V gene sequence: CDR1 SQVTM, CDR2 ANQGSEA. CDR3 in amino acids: CSVSKRETTDTQYF. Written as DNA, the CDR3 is TGCAGCGTCTCCAAGCGGGAAACTACAGATACGCAGTATTTT.

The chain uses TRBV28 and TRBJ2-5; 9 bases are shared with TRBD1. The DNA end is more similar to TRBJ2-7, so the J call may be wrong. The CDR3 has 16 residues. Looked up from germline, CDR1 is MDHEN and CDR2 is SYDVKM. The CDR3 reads CASRQRDRVSSYEQYF. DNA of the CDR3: TGTGCCAGCAGGCAGCGGGACAGGGTGAGCTCCTACGAGCAGTACTTC.

CDR3 DNA sequence: TGTGCCAGCAGCTTAGTTGCTAGCGGGAGCTTAAATGAGCAGTTCTTC. It translates to CASSLVASGSLNEQFF. The genes are TRBV7-8 and TRBJ2-1; 10 bases are shared with TRBD2. The CDR3 contains 16 residues. Trimming removed 1 base from V and 7 bases from J; junction bases left unmatched: 7. The germline CDR1 and CDR2 sequences are SGHVS and FQNEAQ.

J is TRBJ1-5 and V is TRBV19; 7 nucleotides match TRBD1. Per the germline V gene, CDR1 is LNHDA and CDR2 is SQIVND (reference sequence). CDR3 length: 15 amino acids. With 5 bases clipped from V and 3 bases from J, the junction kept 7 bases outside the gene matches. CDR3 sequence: CASSATGVINQPQHF. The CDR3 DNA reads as TGTGCCAGTAGTGCAACAGGGGTAATCAATCAGCCCCAGCATTTT.

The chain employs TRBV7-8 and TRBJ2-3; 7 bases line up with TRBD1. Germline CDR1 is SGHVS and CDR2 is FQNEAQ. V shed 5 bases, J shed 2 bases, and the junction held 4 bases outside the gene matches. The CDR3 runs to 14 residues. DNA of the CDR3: TGTGCCAGCAGCGGGGACAGAGTCACAGATACGCAGTATTTT. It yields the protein CASSGDRVTDTQYF.

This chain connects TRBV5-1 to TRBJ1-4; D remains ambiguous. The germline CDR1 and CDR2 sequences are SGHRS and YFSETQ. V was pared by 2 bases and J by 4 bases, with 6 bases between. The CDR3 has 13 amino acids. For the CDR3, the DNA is TGCGCCAGCAGCTTTAACAGTAATGAAAAACTGTTTTTT. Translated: CASSFNSNEKLFF.

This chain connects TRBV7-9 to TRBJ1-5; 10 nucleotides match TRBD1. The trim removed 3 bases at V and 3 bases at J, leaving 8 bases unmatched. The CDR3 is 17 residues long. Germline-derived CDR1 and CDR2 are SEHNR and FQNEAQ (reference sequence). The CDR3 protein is CASSFGGTGVNNQPQHF. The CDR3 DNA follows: TGTGCCAGCAGCTTTGGAGGGACAGGGGTGAACAATCAGCCCCAGCATTTT.

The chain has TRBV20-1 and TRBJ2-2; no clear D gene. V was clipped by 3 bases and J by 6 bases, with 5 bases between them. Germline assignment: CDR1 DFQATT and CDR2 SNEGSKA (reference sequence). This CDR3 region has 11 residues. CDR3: CSASSPGELFF. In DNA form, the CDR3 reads TGCAGTGCTAGTTCTCCCGGGGAGCTGTTTTTT.

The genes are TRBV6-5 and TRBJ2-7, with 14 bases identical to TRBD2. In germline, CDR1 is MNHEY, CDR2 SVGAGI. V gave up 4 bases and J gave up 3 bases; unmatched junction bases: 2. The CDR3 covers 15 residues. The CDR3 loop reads CASSSGTSGSYEQYF. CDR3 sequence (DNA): TGTGCCAGCAGTTCTGGGACTAGCGGGAGCTACGAGCAGTACTTC.

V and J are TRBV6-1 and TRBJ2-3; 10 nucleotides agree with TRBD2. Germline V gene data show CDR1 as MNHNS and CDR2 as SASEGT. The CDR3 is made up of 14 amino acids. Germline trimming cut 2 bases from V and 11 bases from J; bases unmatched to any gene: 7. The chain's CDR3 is CASSEKAVAGGQYF. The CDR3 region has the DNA TGTGCCAGCAGTGAAAAAGCCGTAGCGGGAGGGCAGTATTTT.

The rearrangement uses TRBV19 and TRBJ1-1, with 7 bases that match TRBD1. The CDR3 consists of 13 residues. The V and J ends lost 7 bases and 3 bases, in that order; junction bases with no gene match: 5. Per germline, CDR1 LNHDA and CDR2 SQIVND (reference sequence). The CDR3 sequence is CASKRDRDTEAFF. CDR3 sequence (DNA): TGTGCCAGTAAACGGGACAGAGACACTGAAGCTTTCTTT.

CDR3 nucleotides: TGTGCCAGCAGGATTAGCGGGGCCGCCTACGAGCAGTACTTC. This encodes CASRISGAAYEQYF. The chain links TRBV6-6 to TRBJ2-7, with 8 bases identical to TRBD2. In germline, CDR1 is MNHNY, CDR2 SVGAGI (reference sequence). The CDR3 is made up of 14 amino acids. The V gene end was trimmed by 6 bases and the J gene end by 2 bases; junction bases not matched to a gene: 6.

CDR3 residues: CASSLQFRTDDQETQYF. CDR3 nucleotides: TGTGCCAGTAGTTTACAGTTTAGGACAGACGATCAAGAGACCCAGTACTTC. The chain combines TRBV19 with TRBJ2-5, with D possibly being TRBD1 (6 bases). Per germline, CDR1 LNHDA and CDR2 SQIVND (reference sequence). Trimming left V 5 bases short and J 2 bases short, with 21 bases between. This CDR3 has 17 residues.

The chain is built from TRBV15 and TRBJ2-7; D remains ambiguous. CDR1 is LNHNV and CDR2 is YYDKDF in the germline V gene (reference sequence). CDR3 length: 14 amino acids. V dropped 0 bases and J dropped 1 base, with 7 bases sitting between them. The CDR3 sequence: CATSRDTSSYEQYF. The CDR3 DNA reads TGTGCCACCAGCAGAGATACCAGTTCCTACGAGCAGTACTTC. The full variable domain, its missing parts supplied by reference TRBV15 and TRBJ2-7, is DAMVIQNPRYQVTQFGKPVTLSCSQTLNHNVMYWYQQKSSQAPKLLFHYYDKDFNNEADTPDNFQSRRPNTSFCFLDIRSPGLGDTAMYLCATSRDTSSYEQYFGPGTRLTVT.

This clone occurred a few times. CDR3 coding DNA: TGTGCCAGCAGATCAGACAGGGTTCGGGAGCAGTACTTC. Protein product: CASRSDRVREQYF. J is TRBJ2-7 and V is TRBV6-5, with 7 positions matching TRBD1. CDR3 length: 13 residues. J gave up 7 bases and V 6 bases, and 9 bases lay outside the gene matches. CDR1 is MNHEY and CDR2 is SVGAGI in the germline V gene.

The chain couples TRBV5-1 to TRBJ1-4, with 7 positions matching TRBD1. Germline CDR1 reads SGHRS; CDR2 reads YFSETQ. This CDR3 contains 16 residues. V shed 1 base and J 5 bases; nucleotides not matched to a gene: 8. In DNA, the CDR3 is TGCGCCAGCAGCTTGACGGGACAGCCAAGGAATGAAAAACTGTTTTTT. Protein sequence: CASSLTGQPRNEKLFF.

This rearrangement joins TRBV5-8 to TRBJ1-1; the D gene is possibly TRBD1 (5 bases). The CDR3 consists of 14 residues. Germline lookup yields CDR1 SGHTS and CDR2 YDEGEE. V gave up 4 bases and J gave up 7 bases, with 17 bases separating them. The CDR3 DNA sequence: TGTGCCAGCAGCGTGAGTGGGAGCGGGGGTGAAGCTTTCTTT. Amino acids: CASSVSGSGGEAFF.

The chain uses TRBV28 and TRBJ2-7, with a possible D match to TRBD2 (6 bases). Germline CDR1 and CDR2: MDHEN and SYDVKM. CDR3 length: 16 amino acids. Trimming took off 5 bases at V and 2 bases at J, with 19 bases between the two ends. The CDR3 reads CASSLYKTGVTYEQYF. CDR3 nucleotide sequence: TGTGCCAGCAGTCTATACAAAACGGGAGTCACCTACGAGCAGTACTTC.

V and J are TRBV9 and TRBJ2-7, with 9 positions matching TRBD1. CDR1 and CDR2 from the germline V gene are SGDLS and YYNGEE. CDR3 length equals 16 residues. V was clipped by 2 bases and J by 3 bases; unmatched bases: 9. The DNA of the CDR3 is TGTGCCAGCAGCGTCGGGACCGGGACAGGGAACTACGAGCAGTACTTC. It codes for CASSVGTGTGNYEQYF.

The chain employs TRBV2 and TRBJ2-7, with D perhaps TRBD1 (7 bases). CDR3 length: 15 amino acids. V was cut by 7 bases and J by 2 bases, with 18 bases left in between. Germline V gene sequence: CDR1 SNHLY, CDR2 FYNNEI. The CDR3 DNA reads TGTGCCAGCATTTATCAGGGGGGACTTACCTACGAGCAGTACTTC. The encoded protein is CASIYQGGLTYEQYF.